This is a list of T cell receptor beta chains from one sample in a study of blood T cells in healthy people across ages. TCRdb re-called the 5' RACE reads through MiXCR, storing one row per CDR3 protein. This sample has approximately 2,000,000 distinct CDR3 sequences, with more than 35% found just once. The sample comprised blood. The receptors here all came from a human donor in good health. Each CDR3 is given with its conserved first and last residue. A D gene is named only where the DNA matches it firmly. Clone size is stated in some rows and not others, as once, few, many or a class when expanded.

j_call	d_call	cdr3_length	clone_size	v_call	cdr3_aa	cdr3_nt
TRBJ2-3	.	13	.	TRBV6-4	CASGKEETDTQYF	TGTGCCAGTGGGAAGGAAGAAACAGATACGCAGTATTTT
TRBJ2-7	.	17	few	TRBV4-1	CASSQSIQGGRSYEQYF	TGCGCCAGCAGCCAGTCCATCCAGGGCGGACGTTCCTACGAGCAGTACTTC
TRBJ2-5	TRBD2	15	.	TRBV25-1	CASSEEVLAGETQYF	TGTGCCAGCAGTGAAGAGGTGCTAGCGGGGGAGACCCAGTACTTC
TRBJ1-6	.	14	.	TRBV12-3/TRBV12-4	CANSQAGTDSPLHF	TGTGCCAACAGTCAAGCTGGGACGGATTCACCCCTCCACTTT
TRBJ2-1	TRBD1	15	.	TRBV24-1	CATSSVRQGATEQFF	TGTGCCACCAGTTCGGTTAGACAGGGGGCGACTGAGCAGTTCTTC
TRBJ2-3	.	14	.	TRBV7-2	CASSYARLVDTQYF	TGTGCCAGCAGCTACGCGCGACTCGTGGATACGCAGTATTTT
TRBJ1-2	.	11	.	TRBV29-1	CSVEGAVGYTF	TGCAGCGTTGAGGGGGCGGTGGGCTACACCTTC
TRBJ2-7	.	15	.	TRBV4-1	CASSQGSGTSYEQYF	TGCGCCAGCAGCCAAGGGAGCGGAACATCCTACGAGCAGTACTTC
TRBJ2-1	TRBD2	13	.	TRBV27	CASYPHSGGEQFF	TGTGCCAGCTATCCTCATAGCGGGGGGGAGCAGTTCTTC
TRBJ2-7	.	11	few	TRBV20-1	CSAPQGPEQYF	TGCAGTGCGCCACAGGGACCCGAGCAGTACTTC
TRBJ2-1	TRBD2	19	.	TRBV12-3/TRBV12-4	CASSPTAVTSGTSYNEQFF	TGTGCCAGCAGTCCTACCGCCGTGACTAGCGGAACCTCCTACAATGAGCAGTTCTTC
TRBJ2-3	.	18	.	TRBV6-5	CASSYSVVQAASTDTQYF	TGTGCCAGCAGTTACTCGGTGGTTCAAGCGGCTAGCACAGATACGCAGTATTTT
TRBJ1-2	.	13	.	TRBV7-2	CASSVDRTYGYTF	TGTGCCAGCAGCGTCGACAGGACATATGGCTACACCTTC
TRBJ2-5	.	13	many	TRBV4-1	CASSQVLRETQYF	TGCGCCAGCAGCCAAGTTCTCCGGGAGACCCAGTACTTC
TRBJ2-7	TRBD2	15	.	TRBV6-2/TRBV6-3	CASGISPGGTYEQYF	TGTGCCAGCGGTATTTCGCCGGGGGGTACCTACGAGCAGTACTTC
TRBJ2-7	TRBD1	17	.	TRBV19	CASRRSTGALDSYEQYF	TGTGCCAGTAGACGATCCACAGGGGCCTTGGACTCCTACGAGCAGTACTTC
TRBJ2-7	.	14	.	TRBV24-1	CATQKEESVGEQYF	TGTGCCACCCAGAAGGAGGAAAGTGTGGGCGAGCAGTACTTC
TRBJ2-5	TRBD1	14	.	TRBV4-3	CASSPGTVRETQYF	TGCGCCAGCAGCCCCGGGACAGTAAGAGAGACCCAGTACTTC
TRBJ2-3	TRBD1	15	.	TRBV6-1	CASSEEGRGWDTQYF	TGTGCCAGCAGTGAAGAAGGCAGGGGGTGGGATACGCAGTATTTT
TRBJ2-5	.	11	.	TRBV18	CASSPKGIQYF	TGTGCCAGCTCACCAAAAGGGATCCAGTACTTC
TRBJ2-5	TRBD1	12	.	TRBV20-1	CSAPGQTETQYF	TGCAGTGCCCCGGGACAGACAGAGACCCAGTACTTC
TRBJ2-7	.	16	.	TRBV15	CATSREQVQGAYEQYF	TGTGCCACCAGCAGAGAACAAGTACAGGGCGCCTACGAGCAGTACTTC
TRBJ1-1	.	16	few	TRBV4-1	CASSQDNWGDDTEAFF	TGCGCCAGCAGCCAAGATAATTGGGGCGACGACACTGAAGCTTTCTTT
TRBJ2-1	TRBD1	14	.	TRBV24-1	CATSEFRTGNEQFF	TGTGCCACCAGTGAGTTTAGGACAGGGAATGAGCAGTTCTTC
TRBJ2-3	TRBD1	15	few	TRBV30	CAWSSTGTGTDTQYF	TGTGCCTGGAGTTCAACTGGGACAGGCACAGATACGCAGTATTTT
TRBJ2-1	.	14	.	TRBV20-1	CSALGGRSYNEQFF	TGCAGTGCCCTCGGGGGAAGGTCCTACAATGAGCAGTTCTTC
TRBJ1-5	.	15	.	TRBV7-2	CAGSQGGGINQPQHF	TGTGCCGGCAGCCAAGGCGGGGGGATTAATCAGCCCCAGCATTTT
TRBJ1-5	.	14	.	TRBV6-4	CASTYRVHNQPQHF	TGTGCCAGCACATACAGGGTCCACAATCAGCCCCAGCATTTT
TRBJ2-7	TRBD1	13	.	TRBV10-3	CAIIPQGVYEQYF	TGTGCCATCATCCCCCAGGGGGTCTACGAGCAGTACTTC
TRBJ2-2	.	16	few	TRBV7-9	CASSQGTWANTGELFF	TGTGCCAGCAGTCAAGGGACGTGGGCGAACACCGGGGAGCTGTTTTTT
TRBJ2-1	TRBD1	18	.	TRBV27	CASSSHLLGQGLSNEQFF	TGTGCCAGCAGTTCTCACCTCCTGGGACAGGGTCTTTCCAATGAGCAGTTCTTC
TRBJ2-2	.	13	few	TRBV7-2	CASSLRDPGELFF	TGTGCCAGCAGCTTAAGGGATCCCGGGGAGCTGTTTTTT
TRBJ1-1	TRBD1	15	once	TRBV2	CASSEGTGGWPEAFF	TGTGCCAGCAGTGAGGGGACAGGGGGCTGGCCTGAAGCTTTCTTT
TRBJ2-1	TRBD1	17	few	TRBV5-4	CASSPSPGTGKTHEQFF	TGTGCCAGCAGCCCATCCCCCGGGACAGGGAAGACCCATGAGCAGTTCTTC
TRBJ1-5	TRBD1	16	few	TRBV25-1	CASSEHTGQGHQPQHF	TGTGCCAGCAGTGAACATACCGGACAGGGTCATCAGCCCCAGCATTTT
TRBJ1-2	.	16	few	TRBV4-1	CASSQVFAPGSDGYTF	TGCGCCAGCAGCCAAGTTTTTGCCCCCGGGTCCGATGGCTACACCTTC
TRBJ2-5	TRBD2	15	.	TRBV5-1	CASIPGGGVSETQYF	TGCGCCAGCATCCCCGGGGGAGGGGTTTCAGAGACCCAGTACTTC
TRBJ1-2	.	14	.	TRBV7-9	CASSLGADPRSYTF	TGTGCCAGCAGCTTAGGTGCTGACCCCAGGAGCTACACCTTC
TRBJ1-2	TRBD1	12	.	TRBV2	CATDGQGDGYTF	TGTGCCACGGACGGACAGGGAGATGGCTACACCTTC
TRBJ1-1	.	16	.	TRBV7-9	CASSPRYGTGSVGAFF	TGTGCCAGCAGCCCTAGATACGGGACGGGTTCAGTTGGAGCTTTCTTT
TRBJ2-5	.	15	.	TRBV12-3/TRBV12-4	CASSPRVPSLETQYF	TGTGCCAGCAGTCCCAGGGTGCCATCTTTGGAGACCCAGTACTTC
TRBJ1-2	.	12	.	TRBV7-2	CASNLDFYGYTF	TGTGCCAGCAACCTGGACTTCTATGGCTACACCTTC
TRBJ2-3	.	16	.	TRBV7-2	CASSRWGGAISDTQYF	TGTGCCAGCAGCCGGTGGGGGGGGGCCATTTCGGATACGCAGTATTTT
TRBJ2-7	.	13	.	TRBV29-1	CSVEDEQLYEQYF	TGCAGCGTTGAAGATGAACAGCTTTACGAGCAGTACTTC
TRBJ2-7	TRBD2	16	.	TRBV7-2	CASSFILAGRQGEQYF	TGTGCCAGCAGTTTTATACTAGCGGGAAGGCAGGGAGAGCAGTACTTC
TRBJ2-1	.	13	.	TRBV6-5	CASGPKAWGEQFF	TGTGCCAGCGGTCCGAAAGCATGGGGTGAGCAGTTCTTC